This T cell receptor (beta chain) is from a study of long-term antiretroviral therapy in people with HIV. Study findings and constraints: Subsequent to ART, diversity was augmented yet persisted below that of transplant donor controls. Clones that expanded before ART (that is, prior to treatment) dominated the repertoire at all time points.

Germline values: CDR1 MDHEN, CDR2 SYDVKM. CDR3 length equals 15 residues. V lost 4 bases and J 7 bases, leaving 16 bases between the germline ends. Version v3.0 of the immunoSEQ assay was performed at survey level. Sequencing was performed with immunoSEQ multiplex PCR; in TCRdb, only in-frame clones are kept and a portion is missing. Here the sample spans 20,000 to 25,000 clones, 70% to 90% being singletons. Concerning this clone itself: Its antigen is unidentified.

Donors needed at least one pre-ART PBMC sample plus at least two post-ART samples. The sequence was obtained from a man in his 60s with HIV. The sample consisted of unsorted PBMCs, taken 0.6 years after starting antiretroviral therapy. V is TRBV28 and J is TRBJ1-4, with a possible D match to TRBD1 (5 bases). The CDR3 DNA sequence: TGTGCCAGCAGTTCAGTATGGGGGGTTAGTGAAAAACTGTTTTTT. Its protein is CASSSVWGVSEKLFF.